This T cell receptor beta chain was recorded in a study of T cell changes during pregnancy in multiple sclerosis. The length of the CDR3 is 16 residues. Looked up from germline, CDR1 is SGHTA and CDR2 is FQGNSA. V was clipped by 1 base and J by 5 bases, with 14 bases between them. The assay was immunoSEQ multiplex PCR, and TCRdb's table has in-frame clones only and misses some. This table has 45,000 to 55,000 clones, 85% to 95% appearing once. The receptor was isolated from a female donor with multiple sclerosis, enrolled in a pregnancy study. Sequenced material: peripheral blood, taken after pregnancy. The V call is TRBV7-2, the J call TRBJ1-4, with D possibly TRBD1 on 5 matching bases. CDR3 residues: CASSLGFRAGNEKLFF. The CDR3 nucleotides are TGTGCCAGCAGCTTAGGATTCAGGGCGGGGAATGAAAAACTGTTTTTT.